The text below deals with one TCR beta chain. Each CDR3 protein is one row after TCRdb ran MiXCR on the 5' RACE reads. Of some 570,000 distinct CDR3 sequences in the sample, around 24% were seen once. The entry originates in a study of identical twins. V lost 0 bases to trimming and J lost 8 bases, with 21 bases between them. Germline CDR1 reads SGHAT; CDR2 reads FQNNGV. The CDR3 runs 17 residues. Separately, the same data were catalogued under a study of yellow fever vaccine responses in identical twins.

This sequence was found in a young woman in good health. The chain combines TRBV11-2 with TRBJ2-3; no reliable D call. Specimen: CD4+ T cells sorted from blood. The CDR3 sequence: CASSLEVLDASLGTQYF. The CDR3 DNA reads as TGTGCCAGCAGCTTAGAGGTCCTAGACGCGAGTTTGGGTACGCAGTATTTT.